The clone carrying this TCR beta chain was seen many times. V dropped 0 bases and J dropped 8 bases, with 19 bases sitting between them. The CDR3 sequence is 17 residues long. CDR1 MNHEY and CDR2 SMNVEV come from the germline V gene (reference sequence). The repertoire was sequenced with immunoSEQ multiplex PCR; TCRdb's copy has only in-frame clones and lacks some. The sample yields over 700,000 clones, over 60% seen once. This sample is drawn from a study of shared clonotypes between healthy human individuals. The J gene is TRBJ1-4, the V gene TRBV27; D may be TRBD1 (6 bases). Source material: memory CD4+ T cells sorted from blood. Noted subset: CD45RA-negative fraction. The receptor was derived from a woman under 40 in good health. The CDR3 coding sequence is TGTGCCAGCAGTTTATCTAGTTTGTGGGGGCCTGGAGAAAAACTGTTTTTT. Encoded protein: CASSLSSLWGPGEKLFF.